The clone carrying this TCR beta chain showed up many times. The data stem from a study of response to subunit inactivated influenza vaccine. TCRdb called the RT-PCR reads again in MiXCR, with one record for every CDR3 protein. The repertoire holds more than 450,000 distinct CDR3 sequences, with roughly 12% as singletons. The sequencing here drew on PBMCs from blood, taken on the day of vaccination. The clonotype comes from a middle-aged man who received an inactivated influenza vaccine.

In DNA form, the CDR3 reads TGCGCCAGCAGCCAAGTATTTAGCTTCTATGGCTACACCTTC. This encodes CASSQVFSFYGYTF. This chain connects TRBV4-1 to TRBJ1-2; D gene uncertain. Germline loops: CDR1 MGHRA, CDR2 YSYEKL. This CDR3 contains 14 residues. V lost 1 base and J lost 4, with 10 bases in between.